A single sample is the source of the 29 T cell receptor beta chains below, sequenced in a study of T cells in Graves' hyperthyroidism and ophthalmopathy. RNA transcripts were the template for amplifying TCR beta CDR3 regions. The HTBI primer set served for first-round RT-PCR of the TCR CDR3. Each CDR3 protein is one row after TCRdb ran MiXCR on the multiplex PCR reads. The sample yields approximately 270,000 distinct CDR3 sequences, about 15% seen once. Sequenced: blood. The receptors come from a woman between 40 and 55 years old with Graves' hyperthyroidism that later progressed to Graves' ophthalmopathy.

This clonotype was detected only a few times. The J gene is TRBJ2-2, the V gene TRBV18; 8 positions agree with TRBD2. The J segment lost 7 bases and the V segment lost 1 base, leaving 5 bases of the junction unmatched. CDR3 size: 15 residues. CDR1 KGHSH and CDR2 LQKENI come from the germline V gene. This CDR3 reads CASSPRETSGGELFF. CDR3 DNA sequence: TGTGCCAGCTCACCACGCGAAACTAGCGGCGGGGAGCTGTTTTTT.

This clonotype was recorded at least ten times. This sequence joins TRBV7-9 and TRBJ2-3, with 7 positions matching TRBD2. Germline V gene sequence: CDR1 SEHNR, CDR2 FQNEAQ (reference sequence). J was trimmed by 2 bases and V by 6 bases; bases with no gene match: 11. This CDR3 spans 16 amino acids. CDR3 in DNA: TGTGCCAGCAGGAAGGGCGGGGGACTCAACACAGATACGCAGTATTTT. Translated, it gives CASRKGGGLNTDTQYF.

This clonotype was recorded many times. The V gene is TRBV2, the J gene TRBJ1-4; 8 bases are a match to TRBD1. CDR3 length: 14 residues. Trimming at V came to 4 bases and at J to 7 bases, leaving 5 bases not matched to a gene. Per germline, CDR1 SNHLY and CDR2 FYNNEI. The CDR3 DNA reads TGTGCCAGCAGTGTACAGGGGGATAGTGAAAAACTGTTTTTT. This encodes CASSVQGDSEKLFF.

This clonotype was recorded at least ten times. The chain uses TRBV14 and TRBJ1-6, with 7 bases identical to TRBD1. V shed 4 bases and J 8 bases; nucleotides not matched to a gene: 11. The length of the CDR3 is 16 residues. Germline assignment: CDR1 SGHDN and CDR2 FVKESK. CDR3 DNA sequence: TGTGCCAGCAGCCGGGACAGCGGCGTGCGAGATTCACCCCTCCACTTT. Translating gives CASSRDSGVRDSPLHF.

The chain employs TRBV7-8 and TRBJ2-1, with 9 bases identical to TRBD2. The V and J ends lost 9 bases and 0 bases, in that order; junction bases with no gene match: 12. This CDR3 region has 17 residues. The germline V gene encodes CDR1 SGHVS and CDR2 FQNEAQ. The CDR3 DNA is TGTGCCAGTTCAAGGGCTAGCGGGAAAAACTCCTACAATGAGCAGTTCTTC. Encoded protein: CASSRASGKNSYNEQFF.

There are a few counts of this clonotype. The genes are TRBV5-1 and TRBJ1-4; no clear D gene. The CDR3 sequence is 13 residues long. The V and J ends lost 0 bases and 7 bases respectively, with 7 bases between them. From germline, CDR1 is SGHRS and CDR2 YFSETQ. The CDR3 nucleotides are TGCGCCAGCAGCTTGGGGCCGCTTGAAAAACTGTTTTTT. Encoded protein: CASSLGPLEKLFF.

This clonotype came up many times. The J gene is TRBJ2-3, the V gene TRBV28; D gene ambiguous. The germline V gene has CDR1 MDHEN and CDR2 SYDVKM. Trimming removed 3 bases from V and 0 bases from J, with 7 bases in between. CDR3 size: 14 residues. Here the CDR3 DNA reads TGTGCCAGCAGTTTGGCTCGTAGCACAGATACGCAGTATTTT. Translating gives CASSLARSTDTQYF.

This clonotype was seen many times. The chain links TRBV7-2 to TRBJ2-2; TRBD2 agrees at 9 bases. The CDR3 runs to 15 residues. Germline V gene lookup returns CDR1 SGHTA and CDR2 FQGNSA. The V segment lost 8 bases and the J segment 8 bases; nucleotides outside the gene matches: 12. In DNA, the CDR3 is TGTGCCAGCGGGGGGGCTAGCGGGATCAGAGGGGAGCTGTTTTTT. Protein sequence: CASGGASGIRGELFF.

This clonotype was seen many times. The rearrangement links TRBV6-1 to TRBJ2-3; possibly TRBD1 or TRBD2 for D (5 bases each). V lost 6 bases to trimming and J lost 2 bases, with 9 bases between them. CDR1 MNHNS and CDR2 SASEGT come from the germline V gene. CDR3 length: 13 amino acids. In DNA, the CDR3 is TGTGCCAGCAGAAGGGACCCCACAGATACGCAGTATTTT. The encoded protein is CASRRDPTDTQYF.

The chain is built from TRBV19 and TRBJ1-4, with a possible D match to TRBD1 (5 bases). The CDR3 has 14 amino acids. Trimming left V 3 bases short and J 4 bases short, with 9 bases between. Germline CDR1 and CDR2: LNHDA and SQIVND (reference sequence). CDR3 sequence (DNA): TGTGCCAGTAGTATGGGACGGCTTAATGAAAAACTGTTTTTT. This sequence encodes CASSMGRLNEKLFF.

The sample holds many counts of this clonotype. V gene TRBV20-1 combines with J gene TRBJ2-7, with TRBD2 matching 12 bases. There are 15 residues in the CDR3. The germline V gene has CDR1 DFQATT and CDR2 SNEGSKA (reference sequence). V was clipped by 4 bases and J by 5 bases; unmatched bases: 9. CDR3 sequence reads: CSAKTGLAGGDEQYF. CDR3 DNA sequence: TGCAGTGCTAAAACGGGGCTAGCGGGAGGGGACGAGCAGTACTTC.

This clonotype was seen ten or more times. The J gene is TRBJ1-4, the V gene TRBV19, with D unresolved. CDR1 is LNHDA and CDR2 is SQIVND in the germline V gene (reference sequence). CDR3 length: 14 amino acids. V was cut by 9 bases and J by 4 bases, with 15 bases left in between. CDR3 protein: CASRAMAGNEKLFF. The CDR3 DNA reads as TGTGCCAGCCGTGCGATGGCGGGTAATGAAAAACTGTTTTTT.

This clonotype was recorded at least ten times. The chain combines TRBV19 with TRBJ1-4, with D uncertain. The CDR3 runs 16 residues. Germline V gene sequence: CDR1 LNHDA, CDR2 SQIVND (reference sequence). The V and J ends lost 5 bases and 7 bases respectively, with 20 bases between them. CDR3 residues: CASSRAPPITVEKLFF. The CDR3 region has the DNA TGTGCCAGTAGTCGCGCCCCGCCGATCACCGTTGAAAAACTGTTTTTT.

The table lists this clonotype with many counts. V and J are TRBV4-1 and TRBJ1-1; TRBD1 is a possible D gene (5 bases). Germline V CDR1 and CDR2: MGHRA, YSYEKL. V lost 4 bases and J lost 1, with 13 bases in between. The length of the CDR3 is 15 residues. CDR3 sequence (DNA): TGCGCCAGCAGCCCTCCAGGGCGGACGAACACTGAAGCTTTCTTT. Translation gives CASSPPGRTNTEAFF.

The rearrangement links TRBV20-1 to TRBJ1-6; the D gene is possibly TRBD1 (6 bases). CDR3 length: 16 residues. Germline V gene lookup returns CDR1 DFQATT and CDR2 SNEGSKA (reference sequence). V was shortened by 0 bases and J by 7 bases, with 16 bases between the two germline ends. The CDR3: CSARDTLGQKNSPLHF. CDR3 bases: TGCAGTGCTAGAGACACTCTCGGACAGAAGAATTCACCCCTCCACTTT.

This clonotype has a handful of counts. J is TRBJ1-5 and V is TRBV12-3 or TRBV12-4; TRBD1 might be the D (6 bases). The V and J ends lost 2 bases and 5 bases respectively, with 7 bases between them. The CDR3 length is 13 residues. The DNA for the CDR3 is TGTGCCAGCAGTTTAAGGGGGTATCAGCCCCAGCATTTT. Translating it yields CASSLRGYQPQHF.

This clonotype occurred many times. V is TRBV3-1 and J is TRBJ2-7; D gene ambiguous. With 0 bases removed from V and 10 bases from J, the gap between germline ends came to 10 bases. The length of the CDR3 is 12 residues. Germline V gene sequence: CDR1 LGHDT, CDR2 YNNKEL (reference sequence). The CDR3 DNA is TGTGCCAGCAGCCAAGATCTGAGCGAACAGTACTTC. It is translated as CASSQDLSEQYF.

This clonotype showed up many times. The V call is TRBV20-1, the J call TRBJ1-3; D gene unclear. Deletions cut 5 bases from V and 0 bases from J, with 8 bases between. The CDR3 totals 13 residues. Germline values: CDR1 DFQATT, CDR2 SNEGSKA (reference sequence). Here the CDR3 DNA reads TGCAGTGCTTTTCGGCCCTCTGGAAACACCATATATTTT. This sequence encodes CSAFRPSGNTIYF.

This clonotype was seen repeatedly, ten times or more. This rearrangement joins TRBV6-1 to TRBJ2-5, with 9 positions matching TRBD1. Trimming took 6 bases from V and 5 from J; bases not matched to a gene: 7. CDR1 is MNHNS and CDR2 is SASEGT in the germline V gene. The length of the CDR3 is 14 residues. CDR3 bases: TGTGCCAGCAGCTGGGACAGGGCAGGGGAGACCCAGTACTTC. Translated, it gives CASSWDRAGETQYF.

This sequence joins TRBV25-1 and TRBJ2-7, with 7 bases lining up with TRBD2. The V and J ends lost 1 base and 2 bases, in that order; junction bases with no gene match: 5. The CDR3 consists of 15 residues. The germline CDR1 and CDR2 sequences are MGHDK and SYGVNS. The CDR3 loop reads CASSEWGGIPYEQYF. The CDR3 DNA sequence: TGTGCCAGCAGTGAATGGGGGGGAATTCCCTACGAGCAGTACTTC.

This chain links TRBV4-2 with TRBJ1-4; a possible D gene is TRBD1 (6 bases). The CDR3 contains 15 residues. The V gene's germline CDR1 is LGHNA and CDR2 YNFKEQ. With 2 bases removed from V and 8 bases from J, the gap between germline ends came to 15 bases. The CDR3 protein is CASSQRGGGGEKLFF. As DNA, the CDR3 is TGTGCCAGCAGCCAAAGGGGGGGGGGAGGAGAAAAACTGTTTTTT.

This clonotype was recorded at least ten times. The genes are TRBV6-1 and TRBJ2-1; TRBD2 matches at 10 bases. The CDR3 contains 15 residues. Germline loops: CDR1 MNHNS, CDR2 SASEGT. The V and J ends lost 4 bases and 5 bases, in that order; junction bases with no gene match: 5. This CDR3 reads CASSGLGLADNEQFF. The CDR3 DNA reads TGTGCCAGCAGTGGGCTTGGACTAGCGGACAATGAGCAGTTCTTC.

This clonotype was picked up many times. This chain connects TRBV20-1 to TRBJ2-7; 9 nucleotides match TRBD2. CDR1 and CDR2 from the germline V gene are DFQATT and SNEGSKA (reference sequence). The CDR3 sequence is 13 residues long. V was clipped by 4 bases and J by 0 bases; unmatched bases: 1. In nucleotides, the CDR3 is TGCAGTGCTACACTAGCGGGCTCCTACGAGCAGTACTTC. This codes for CSATLAGSYEQYF.

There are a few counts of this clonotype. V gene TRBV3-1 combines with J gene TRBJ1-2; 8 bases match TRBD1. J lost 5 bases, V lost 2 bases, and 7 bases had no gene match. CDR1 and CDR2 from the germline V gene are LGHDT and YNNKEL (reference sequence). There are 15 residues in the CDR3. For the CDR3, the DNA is TGTGCCAGCAGCCAACTGACAGGGGTCGGGTATGGCTACACCTTC. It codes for CASSQLTGVGYGYTF.

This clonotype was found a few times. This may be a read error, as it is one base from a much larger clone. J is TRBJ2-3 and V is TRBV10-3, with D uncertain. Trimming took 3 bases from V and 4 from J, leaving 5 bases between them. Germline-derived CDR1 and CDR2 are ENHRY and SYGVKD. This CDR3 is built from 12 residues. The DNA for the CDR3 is TGTGCCATCAGTGACAGAGCAGATACGCAGTATTTT. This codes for CAISDRADTQYF.

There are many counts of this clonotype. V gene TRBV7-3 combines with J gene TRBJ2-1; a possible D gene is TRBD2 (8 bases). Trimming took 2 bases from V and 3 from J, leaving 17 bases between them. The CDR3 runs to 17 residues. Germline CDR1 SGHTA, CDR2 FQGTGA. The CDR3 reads CASSLSGGREVYNEQFF. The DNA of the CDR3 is TGTGCCAGCAGCTTATCAGGGGGGCGGGAGGTCTACAATGAGCAGTTCTTC.

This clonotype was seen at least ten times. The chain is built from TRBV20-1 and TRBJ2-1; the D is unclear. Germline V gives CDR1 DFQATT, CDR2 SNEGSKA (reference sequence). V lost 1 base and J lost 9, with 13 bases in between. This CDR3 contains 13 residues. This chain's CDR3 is CSARATAGGEQFF. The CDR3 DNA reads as TGCAGTGCTAGAGCGACTGCCGGTGGTGAGCAGTTCTTC.

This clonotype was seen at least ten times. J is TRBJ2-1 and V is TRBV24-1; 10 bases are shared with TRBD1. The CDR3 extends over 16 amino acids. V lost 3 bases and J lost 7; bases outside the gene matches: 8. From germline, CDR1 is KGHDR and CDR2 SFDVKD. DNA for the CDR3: TGTGCCACCAGTGATCCTCGACAGGGGGCTGGGAATGAGCAGTTCTTC. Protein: CATSDPRQGAGNEQFF.

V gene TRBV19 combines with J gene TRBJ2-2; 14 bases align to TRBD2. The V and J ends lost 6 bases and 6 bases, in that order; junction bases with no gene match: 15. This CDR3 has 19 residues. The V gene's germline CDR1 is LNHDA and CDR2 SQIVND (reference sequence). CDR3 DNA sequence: TGTGCCAGTAGCAAGAGAGCCGGGACTAGCGGGAGTTTTGCCGGGGAGCTGTTTTTT. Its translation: CASSKRAGTSGSFAGELFF. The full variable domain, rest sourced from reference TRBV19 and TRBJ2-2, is DGGITQSPKYLFRKEGQNVTLSCEQNLNHDAMYWYRQDPGQGLRLIYYSQIVNDFQKGDIAEGYSVSREKKESFPLTVTSAQKNPTAFYLCASSKRAGTSGSFAGELFFGEGSRLTVL.